The 23 T cell receptor beta chains given below trace back to one sample, sequenced in a study of blood T cell repertoires in COVID-19. Measured with immunoSEQ multiplex PCR; TCRdb has only the in-frame clones, and not every one. The table lists about 170,000 clones, about 88% of them singletons. The source material was peripheral blood. The receptors derive from a man aged 45-65 years who had recovered from COVID-19.

This clone was recorded once. This sequence joins TRBV7-9 and TRBJ2-7; 9 bases map to TRBD2. The CDR3 runs 16 residues. V lost 5 bases, J lost 4 bases, and 12 bases stayed unmatched. CDR1 and CDR2 from the germline V gene are SEHNR and FQNEAQ (reference sequence). CDR3 amino acids: CASSTGISGSLYEQYF. CDR3 in DNA: TGTGCCAGCAGCACCGGAATTAGCGGGAGTTTGTACGAGCAGTACTTC.

This clone came up once. V usage is TRBV27 and J usage is TRBJ2-7; 7 bases agree with TRBD1. The CDR3 is 13 residues long. The ends lost 7 bases at V and 0 bases at J; junction bases unmatched: 3. Per the germline V gene, CDR1 is MNHEY and CDR2 is SMNVEV (reference sequence). DNA for the CDR3: TGTGCCAGCAAGGGGGCAGACTCCTACGAGCAGTACTTC. Amino acid sequence: CASKGADSYEQYF.

The sample holds a few counts of this clone. CDR3 coding DNA: TGTGCCAGCAGGCGGGGGCCTGGGGAGCCCCAGCATTTT. Amino acid sequence: CASRRGPGEPQHF. The chain recombines TRBV6-5 with TRBJ1-5; perhaps TRBD1 as D (6 bases). Looked up from germline, CDR1 is MNHEY and CDR2 is SVGAGI. Trimming removed 6 bases at V and 8 bases at J, with 14 bases between. CDR3 length: 13 amino acids.

For this clone: The sample holds other DNA sequences that translate to the same CDR3. This sequence joins TRBV18 and TRBJ1-3; 7 bases are shared with TRBD1. V lost 3 bases and J lost 2; bases outside the gene matches: 4. The length of the CDR3 is 15 residues. Germline CDR1 KGHSH, CDR2 LQKENI. CDR3 coding DNA: TGTGCCAGCTCACCTAACAGGGGACCTGGAAACACCATATATTTT. It encodes CASSPNRGPGNTIYF.

For the CDR3, the DNA is TGTGCCAGTAGTATGGCCCCGGGACAGTGGACCGGGGAGCTGTTTTTT. Amino acid sequence: CASSMAPGQWTGELFF. The genes are TRBV19 and TRBJ2-2; TRBD1 agrees at 7 bases. V dropped 3 bases and J dropped 5; count of bases not matched to a gene: 9. This CDR3 is 16 amino acids long. CDR1 and CDR2 from the germline V gene are LNHDA and SQIVND (reference sequence).

This clone was found once. This chain uses TRBV9 with TRBJ2-5, with D tentatively TRBD1 (6 bases). The CDR3 covers 11 residues. From germline, CDR1 is SGDLS and CDR2 YYNGEE. V lost 7 bases, J lost 3 bases, and 7 bases lay in between. CDR3 DNA sequence: TGTGCCAGCGGGACAAAAGAGACCCAGTACTTC. Translated: CASGTKETQYF.

The chain is built from TRBV5-6 and TRBJ2-7; D remains unclear. V was trimmed by 0 bases and J by 6 bases, leaving 7 bases between them. The CDR3 is 12 residues long. The germline V gene has CDR1 SGHDT and CDR2 YYEEEE. CDR3 residues: CASSLDRTEQYF. The CDR3 DNA is TGTGCCAGCAGCTTGGACAGAACCGAGCAGTACTTC.

This chain connects TRBV15 to TRBJ2-2, with D maybe TRBD1 (5 bases). CDR1 and CDR2 (germline): LNHNV, YYDKDF (reference sequence). V was shortened by 3 bases and J by 4 bases, with 9 bases between the two germline ends. The CDR3 runs 14 residues. CDR3 DNA sequence: TGTGCCACCAGCAGGAGACAGACCACCGGGGAGCTGTTTTTT. Amino acid sequence: CATSRRQTTGELFF.

The gene calls are TRBV11-2 and TRBJ2-7; possible D gene TRBD2, 5 bases. V lost 1 base, J lost 3 bases, and 13 bases lay in between. The CDR3 is 15 amino acids. Germline CDR1 SGHAT, CDR2 FQNNGV. CDR3 sequence (DNA): TGTGCCAGCAGCTTAGGAGGGCCGTACCGCTACGAGCAGTACTTC. Translating gives CASSLGGPYRYEQYF. The complete variable domain, with remaining parts taken from reference TRBV11-2 and TRBJ2-7, reads EAGVAQSPRYKIIEKRQSVAFWCNPISGHATLYWYQQILGQGPKLLIQFQNNGVVDDSQLPKDRFSAERLKGVDSTLKIQPAKLEDSAVYLCASSLGGPYRYEQYFGPGTRLTVT.

This chain connects TRBV11-2 to TRBJ2-2, with D unclear. The CDR3 length is 16 residues. V was pared by 4 bases and J by 0 bases, with 12 bases between. CDR1 is SGHAT and CDR2 is FQNNGV in the germline V gene. CDR3 nucleotide sequence: TGTGCCAGCAGCTCACAGAGCACCACGAACACCGGGGAGCTGTTTTTT. It is translated as CASSSQSTTNTGELFF.

The chain uses TRBV29-1 and TRBJ1-4; 7 bases map to TRBD1. V lost 7 bases, J lost 5 bases, and 7 bases stayed unmatched. The CDR3 has 13 amino acids. Germline values: CDR1 SQVTM, CDR2 ANQGSEA. The CDR3 here is CSGRDSPNEKLFF. In DNA form, the CDR3 reads TGCAGCGGTAGGGACAGCCCGAATGAAAAACTGTTTTTT.

V gene TRBV5-1 combines with J gene TRBJ1-1; 12 nucleotides line up with TRBD1. This CDR3 is 16 amino acids long. Germline CDR1 is SGHRS and CDR2 is YFSETQ. V gave up 4 bases and J gave up 1 base; unmatched junction bases: 5. The CDR3 nucleotides are TGCGCCAGCAGCGACCGGGACAGGGGGCGGAACACTGAAGCTTTCTTT. Its protein is CASSDRDRGRNTEAFF.

This chain joins TRBV7-9 and TRBJ1-2, with D perhaps TRBD1 (5 bases). The germline CDR1 and CDR2 sequences are SEHNR and FQNEAQ (reference sequence). The ends were cut back, 1 base at V and 8 bases at J, with 20 bases in the middle. The CDR3 totals 16 residues. The CDR3 DNA reads as TGTGCCAGCAGCTTAGACCGAACTGGGGGACTTTTCGGCTACACCTTC. Encoded protein: CASSLDRTGGLFGYTF.

The chain is built from TRBV2 and TRBJ2-3, with 7 bases matching TRBD1. The CDR3 consists of 15 residues. Germline trimming cut 5 bases from V and 0 bases from J; bases unmatched to any gene: 5. Germline V lookup: CDR1 SNHLY, CDR2 FYNNEI. This CDR3 is CASSRQGGSTDTQYF. The CDR3 DNA is TGTGCCAGCAGTCGACAGGGCGGGAGCACAGATACGCAGTATTTT. The full variable domain, completed using reference TRBV2 and TRBJ2-3, is EPEVTQTPSHQVTQMGQEVILRCVPISNHLYFYWYRQILGQKVEFLVSFYNNEISEKSEIFDDQFSVERPDGSNFTLKIRSTKLEDSAMYFCASSRQGGSTDTQYFGPGTRLTVL.

This rearrangement joins TRBV13 to TRBJ1-2, with TRBD1 identical over 7 bases. The germline V gene encodes CDR1 PRHDT and CDR2 FYEKMQ (reference sequence). This CDR3 spans 13 amino acids. Trimming took 4 bases from V and 8 from J; bases not matched to a gene: 7. The CDR3 sequence: CASSSTGAGGYTF. DNA of the CDR3: TGTGCCAGCAGCTCAACAGGGGCGGGGGGCTACACCTTC.

The CDR3 is CASSQEGTGGRDIYGYTF. In DNA form, the CDR3 reads TGTGCCAGCAGCCAAGAGGGGACAGGGGGTCGGGATATTTATGGCTACACCTTC. The chain combines TRBV3-1 (or the pseudogene TRBV3-2) with TRBJ1-2; TRBD1 agrees at 11 bases. The CDR3 loop spans 18 amino acids. V shed 0 bases and J 5 bases; nucleotides not matched to a gene: 11. Looked up from germline, CDR1 is LGHDT and CDR2 is YNNKEL (reference sequence).

The rearrangement links TRBV29-1 to TRBJ1-4; TRBD1 matches at 9 bases. V gave up 7 bases and J gave up 7 bases; unmatched junction bases: 4. CDR3 length: 12 amino acids. Germline V CDR1 and CDR2: SQVTM, ANQGSEA. CDR3 sequence: CSARTGAEKLFF. The CDR3 nucleotides are TGCAGCGCCCGGACAGGGGCTGAAAAACTGTTTTTT.

This rearrangement joins TRBV27 to TRBJ1-1; 7 bases fit TRBD1. The V segment lost 5 bases and the J segment 4 bases; nucleotides outside the gene matches: 10. Looked up from germline, CDR1 is MNHEY and CDR2 is SMNVEV (reference sequence). The CDR3 is 15 amino acids. In DNA, the CDR3 is TGTGCCAGCAGTCCCGGGAGGGGGCTGGGCACTGAAGCTTTCTTT. It is translated as CASSPGRGLGTEAFF.

The chain uses TRBV6-5 and TRBJ2-5, with TRBD1 as a possible D gene (6 bases). The CDR3 contains 13 residues. From germline, CDR1 is MNHEY and CDR2 SVGAGI. Trimming pared 6 bases from V and 5 bases from J, leaving 13 bases between. CDR3 DNA: TGTGCCAGCAGGAGGACAGCCGGGGAGACCCAGTACTTC. Protein: CASRRTAGETQYF.

The CDR3 nucleotides are TGTGCCAGCAGCCCTACGTGGGGGCAGATAGGCTACACCTTC. As protein: CASSPTWGQIGYTF. The rearrangement links TRBV28 to TRBJ1-2; D is perhaps TRBD1 (6 bases). The length of the CDR3 is 14 residues. Germline lookup yields CDR1 MDHEN and CDR2 SYDVKM. V dropped 6 bases and J dropped 8 bases, with 19 bases sitting between them.

The chain employs TRBV6-2 or TRBV6-3 and TRBJ1-2; D is undetermined. V shed 2 bases and J shed 3 bases, with 13 bases lying between them. The CDR3 sequence is 15 residues long. Germline V gene lookup returns CDR1 MNHEY and CDR2 SVGEGT. CDR3 sequence (DNA): TGTGCCAGCAGTTACGCGAACTCACTTTACTATGGCTACACCTTC. It specifies CASSYANSLYYGYTF.

The gene calls are TRBV5-5 and TRBJ2-1; 9 nucleotides match TRBD2. Germline V CDR1 and CDR2: SGHKS, YYEKEE (reference sequence). The V and J ends lost 4 bases and 7 bases, in that order; junction bases with no gene match: 9. This CDR3 is built from 15 residues. This chain's CDR3 is CASSPLGGRANEQFF. The DNA of the CDR3 is TGTGCCAGCAGCCCGTTGGGCGGGAGGGCTAATGAGCAGTTCTTC.

This clone has a single count. The chain carries TRBV7-2 and TRBJ2-3; 12 bases agree with TRBD2. V lost 5 bases to trimming and J lost 0 bases; unmatched junction nucleotides: 12. Per germline, CDR1 SGHTA and CDR2 FQGNSA. The CDR3 runs to 19 residues. The CDR3 nucleotides are TGTGCCAGCAGCCAGCCCCGGACTAGCGGGGTCGTTAGCACAGATACGCAGTATTTT. Protein product: CASSQPRTSGVVSTDTQYF.